Below, 8 T cell receptor beta chains from the same sample are listed, as sequenced in a study of blood T cell repertoires in COVID-19. Some clones are missing from TCRdb's copy, which holds only in-frame ones; the method was immunoSEQ multiplex PCR. The data hold roughly 250,000 clones, with approximately 78% observed a single time. Sequencing input: peripheral blood. These receptors originate from a woman in her sixties with active or convalescent COVID-19.

The chain is built from TRBV19 and TRBJ2-7; tentative D call: TRBD1 (6 bases). The CDR3 consists of 14 residues. Trimming shortened V by 4 bases and J by 2 bases, and 12 bases separated the two germline ends. In germline, CDR1 is LNHDA, CDR2 SQIVND (reference sequence). The CDR3 spells CASSTRQATYEQYF. In DNA, the CDR3 is TGTGCCAGTAGTACACGACAGGCCACCTACGAGCAGTACTTC. Together with reference TRBV19 and TRBJ2-7, the CDR3 gives the full variable domain: DGGITQSPKYLFRKEGQNVTLSCEQNLNHDAMYWYRQDPGQGLRLIYYSQIVNDFQKGDIAEGYSVSREKKESFPLTVTSAQKNPTAFYLCASSTRQATYEQYFGPGTRLTVT.

This clone came up once. The V call is TRBV4-2, the J call TRBJ1-1, with D perhaps matching TRBD1 (5 bases). Trimming took off 0 bases at V and 5 bases at J, with 22 bases between the two ends. The CDR3 consists of 18 residues. CDR1 and CDR2 (germline): LGHNA, YNFKEQ. The CDR3 is CASSQDGGGSQGGTEAFF. The DNA for the CDR3 is TGTGCCAGCAGCCAAGATGGGGGAGGGAGCCAAGGAGGGACTGAAGCTTTCTTT.

The chain is built from TRBV2 and TRBJ2-1; weak D call: TRBD2 (6 bases). Germline V CDR1 and CDR2: SNHLY, FYNNEI. Trimming took 6 bases from V and 6 from J, leaving 9 bases between them. The CDR3 loop spans 12 amino acids. In nucleotides, the CDR3 is TGTGCCAGCAGGGGAGCGGGCAATGAGCAGTTCTTC. This gives the protein CASRGAGNEQFF.

This sequence joins TRBV7-9 and TRBJ2-1; D might be TRBD2 (6 bases). V was cut by 0 bases and J by 2 bases, with 11 bases left in between. Germline lookup yields CDR1 SEHNR and CDR2 FQNEAQ (reference sequence). The CDR3 contains 16 residues. The CDR3 protein is CASSLAQGGAYNEQFF. CDR3 nucleotides: TGTGCCAGCAGCTTAGCTCAGGGCGGGGCCTACAATGAGCAGTTCTTC.

This clone appeared a few times. The chain couples TRBV11-2 to TRBJ1-2, with a weak D call TRBD1 (5 bases). This CDR3 has 14 amino acids. V gave up 2 bases and J gave up 8 bases, with 15 bases separating them. CDR1 and CDR2 (germline): SGHAT, FQNNGV. The CDR3 here is CASSLSRAGTGYTF. Here the CDR3 DNA reads TGTGCCAGCAGCTTATCTAGGGCGGGGACCGGCTACACCTTC.

This chain joins TRBV5-1 and TRBJ2-5; D remains unclear. This CDR3 region has 11 residues. From germline, CDR1 is SGHRS and CDR2 YFSETQ. The V end was cut by 4 bases, the J end by 3 bases, with 4 bases between. The CDR3 coding sequence is TGCGCCAGCAGCCAGAAAGAGACCCAGTACTTC. Translating gives CASSQKETQYF.

The sample holds a few counts of this clone. This chain links TRBV9 with TRBJ1-2; no definite D call. V gave up 1 base and J gave up 4 bases, with 11 bases separating them. The germline V gene has CDR1 SGDLS and CDR2 YYNGEE. The CDR3 has 14 amino acids. The CDR3 nucleotides read TGTGCCAGCAGCGTAAAAGTCTCAGGCTATGGCTACACCTTC. Its protein product is CASSVKVSGYGYTF. The entire variable domain, with the rest obtained from reference TRBV9 and TRBJ1-2, is as follows: DSGVTQTPKHLITATGQRVTLRCSPRSGDLSVYWYQQSLDQGLQFLIQYYNGEERAKGNILERFSAQQFPDLHSELNLSSLELGDSALYFCASSVKVSGYGYTFGSGTRLTVV.

The chain links TRBV10-3 to TRBJ2-6; TRBD2 might be the D (5 bases). The CDR3 totals 14 residues. Trimming pared 8 bases from V and 2 bases from J, leaving 10 bases between. The germline V gene encodes CDR1 ENHRY and CDR2 SYGVKD. The CDR3 here is CAIGHGTGANVLTF. DNA of the CDR3: TGTGCCATCGGTCACGGGACTGGGGCCAACGTCCTGACTTTC.